The table lists the clone carrying this T cell receptor (beta chain) with many counts. Amplification of TCR beta CDR3 regions used RNA as the template. The TCR CDR3 first-round RT-PCR relied on the HTBI primer set. TCRdb reprocessed the multiplex PCR reads via MiXCR and lists one record per CDR3 protein. The sample lists approximately 600,000 distinct CDR3 sequences, about 14% occurring once. The entry originates in a study of T cells in Graves' hyperthyroidism and ophthalmopathy. V gave up 3 bases and J gave up 1 base, with 12 bases separating them. This CDR3 contains 14 residues. Germline CDR1 is DFQATT and CDR2 is SNEGSKA (reference sequence).

The sequenced material came from blood. V is TRBV20-1 and J is TRBJ2-5, with a tentative D call TRBD1 (6 bases). This sequence originates from a woman aged 18-30 years with Graves' ophthalmopathy. The CDR3 nucleotides are TGCAGTGCTAGCCTCGGACAGTTCCAAGAGACCCAGTACTTC. Residues: CSASLGQFQETQYF.